Sequencing of this T cell receptor (beta chain) was carried out in a study of blood T cell repertoires in COVID-19. The overall study: Material from acute and convalescent COVID-19 was sourced from the United States, Italy and Spain.

Clones were read by immunoSEQ multiplex PCR, and TCRdb kept only the in-frame ones, dropping some. This table holds 150,000 to 200,000 clones, around 85% found once. What was sequenced was peripheral blood. The clonotype comes from a woman aged 70 to 79 with acute or convalescent COVID-19.

The CDR3 DNA reads TGCGCCAGCAAAGCAAGCGGGATCTACAATGAGCAGTTCTTC. Its protein product is CASKASGIYNEQFF. The V and J genes are TRBV5-1 and TRBJ2-1; 7 nucleotides line up with TRBD2. Germline V gene lookup returns CDR1 SGHRS and CDR2 YFSETQ. Trimming took 6 bases from V and 3 from J; bases not matched to a gene: 6. The CDR3 runs to 14 residues. Complete variable domain (other parts from reference TRBV5-1 and TRBJ2-1): KAGVTQTPRYLIKTRGQQVTLSCSPISGHRSVSWYQQTPGQGLQFLFEYFSETQRNKGNFPGRFSGRQFSNSRSEMNVSTLELGDSALYLCASKASGIYNEQFFGPGTRLTVL.